What follows are 10 T cell receptor beta chains derived from one specimen sequenced in a study of cytomegalovirus exposure and HLA in healthy donors. Here immunoSEQ multiplex PCR was the method, and the copy in TCRdb shows in-frame clones only, minus some. The sample holds more than 250,000 clones, about nine tenths seen once. The sample consisted of PBMCs. These receptors were taken from a woman in her late teens or twenties in good health and CMV-seronegative.

This clone was seen more than once but under ten times. The rearrangement uses TRBV19 and TRBJ1-2, with D perhaps TRBD1 (6 bases). The CDR3 totals 13 residues. Trimming removed 8 bases from V and 0 bases from J, with 10 bases in between. CDR1 is LNHDA and CDR2 is SQIVND in the germline V gene (reference sequence). The CDR3 coding sequence is TGTGCCAGTCAGGGGAGCGCTAACTATGGCTACACCTTC. Residues: CASQGSANYGYTF.

The chain links TRBV2 to TRBJ2-2, with TRBD2 matching over 8 bases. The ends lost 7 bases at V and 6 bases at J; junction bases unmatched: 4. The CDR3 sequence is 13 residues long. Germline lookup yields CDR1 SNHLY and CDR2 FYNNEI. CDR3 nucleotides: TGTGCCAGCACGCGGGAGGTGGCCGGGGAGCTGTTTTTT. Protein sequence: CASTREVAGELFF.

This CDR3 is CASSDRVGNEKLFF. CDR3 DNA sequence: TGTGCCAGCAGTGACAGGGTGGGAAATGAAAAACTGTTTTTT. V and J are TRBV6-1 and TRBJ1-4; perhaps TRBD1 as D (5 bases). In germline, CDR1 is MNHNS, CDR2 SASEGT. The CDR3 extends over 14 amino acids. Trimming left V 3 bases short and J 5 bases short, with 10 bases between.

The chain links TRBV2 to TRBJ1-1; D remains unclear. The CDR3 runs to 15 residues. Germline V CDR1 and CDR2: SNHLY, FYNNEI. V lost 6 bases and J 4 bases, leaving 18 bases between the germline ends. CDR3 DNA sequence: TGTGCCAGCAGCCTTCTCGGAGACTTGAGCACTGAAGCTTTCTTT. This encodes CASSLLGDLSTEAFF.

The V call is TRBV30, the J call TRBJ2-2; TRBD1 matches at 9 bases. Losses at the gene ends were 7 bases for V and 2 bases for J; bases not matched to a gene: 5. This CDR3 is built from 14 residues. Germline V CDR1 and CDR2: GTSNPN, SVGIG (reference sequence). The CDR3 region has the DNA TGTGCCTCGAACAGGGGGCTTAACACCGGGGAGCTGTTTTTT. Amino acids: CASNRGLNTGELFF.

This clone was picked up one time. The chain links TRBV4-3 to TRBJ2-1; 11 bases fit TRBD2. Germline V CDR1 and CDR2: LGHNA, YSLEER. The trim removed 2 bases at V and 8 bases at J, leaving 8 bases unmatched. CDR3 length: 16 amino acids. DNA for the CDR3: TGCGCCAGCAGCCAAAATGGGGGACTAGCGGTCGATGAGCAGTTCTTC. Translation: CASSQNGGLAVDEQFF.

This chain joins TRBV14 and TRBJ2-7, with D possibly TRBD2 on 5 matching bases. V lost 1 base, J lost 5 bases, and 6 bases lay in between. The CDR3 totals 12 residues. Looked up from germline, CDR1 is SGHDN and CDR2 is FVKESK. The CDR3 region has the DNA TGTGCCAGCAGCCAAGCGGGGAACGAGCAGTACTTC. Translation: CASSQAGNEQYF.

The chain uses TRBV10-3 and TRBJ1-1; D gene uncertain. Deletions cut 4 bases from V and 4 bases from J, with 16 bases between. The germline V gene has CDR1 ENHRY and CDR2 SYGVKD. The CDR3 contains 15 residues. CDR3 DNA: TGTGCCATCAGTGGGGCGCAGGTTGAGACCACTGAAGCTTTCTTT. Protein sequence: CAISGAQVETTEAFF.

The chain joins TRBV7-2 to TRBJ2-7; D might be TRBD2 (5 bases). This CDR3 comprises 15 residues. Germline lookup yields CDR1 SGHTA and CDR2 FQGNSA. Trimming shortened V by 2 bases and J by 0 bases, and 11 bases separated the two germline ends. The CDR3 bases are TGTGCCAGCAGCTTAAGCGGCCTTAGCTCCTACGAGCAGTACTTC. It is translated as CASSLSGLSSYEQYF.

The CDR3 is CATGTPPYYGYTF. The CDR3 nucleotides are TGTGCCACCGGGACTCCTCCCTACTATGGCTACACCTTC. The chain couples TRBV10-3 to TRBJ1-2; TRBD1 is a possible D gene (5 bases). Trimming shortened V by 10 bases and J by 3 bases, and 15 bases separated the two germline ends. The CDR3 runs 13 residues. Germline CDR1 is ENHRY and CDR2 is SYGVKD.